These 15 T cell receptor beta chains were sequenced from one sample in a study of radiotherapy plus CTLA-4 blockade in lung cancer. TCRdb keeps only in-frame clones here, not all; method: immunoSEQ multiplex PCR. The sample has 80,000 to 100,000 clones, about 70% seen once. The sequencing here drew on peripheral blood, taken from a patient treated with radiotherapy plus ipilimumab. The source is a human donor with non-small cell lung cancer who had a partial response to radiotherapy plus ipilimumab. Some clones in this sample may be carry-over from other donors' samples.

Only a few counts were recorded for this clone. The CDR3 region has the DNA TGTGCCAGTAGTATAAGGGGCAGCTACAATGAGCAGTTCTTC. Translating gives CASSIRGSYNEQFF. This chain connects TRBV19 to TRBJ2-1, with D possibly matching TRBD1 (5 bases). The CDR3 totals 14 residues. V was trimmed by 2 bases and J by 3 bases, leaving 8 bases between them. Looked up from germline, CDR1 is LNHDA and CDR2 is SQIVND (reference sequence).

The rearrangement links TRBV7-8 to TRBJ2-2, with D perhaps matching TRBD1 (6 bases). The CDR3 has 12 residues. CDR1 SGHVS and CDR2 FQNEAQ come from the germline V gene. V shed 6 bases and J shed 7 bases, with 9 bases lying between them. The CDR3 DNA sequence: TGTGCCAGCAGAGGGGGAGACGGGGAGCTGTTTTTT. This gives the protein CASRGGDGELFF.

This clone appeared once. The chain joins TRBV28 to TRBJ2-5, with 11 bases that match TRBD2. The CDR3 has 18 residues. J gave up 5 bases and V 6 bases, and 17 bases lay outside the gene matches. Germline assignment: CDR1 MDHEN and CDR2 SYDVKM. The CDR3 nucleotides are TGTGCCAGCAGACAGGCCCCGACTAGCGGGATAAACTCGGAGACCCAGTACTTC. This gives the protein CASRQAPTSGINSETQYF. Looking up the rest from reference TRBV28 and TRBJ2-5 gives the full variable domain: DVKVTQSSRYLVKRTGEKVFLECVQDMDHENMFWYRQDPGLGLRLIYFSYDVKMKEKGDIPEGYSVSREKKERFSLILESASTNQTSMYLCASRQAPTSGINSETQYFGPGTRLLVL.

The J gene is TRBJ2-2, the V gene TRBV13; D is unclear. Trimming took off 1 base at V and 5 bases at J, with 8 bases between the two ends. Germline CDR1 and CDR2: PRHDT and FYEKMQ (reference sequence). This CDR3 region has 14 residues. CDR3 sequence (DNA): TGTGCCAGCAGCTTAGTTGCCACTACCGGGGAGCTGTTTTTT. Translating gives CASSLVATTGELFF. Looking up the rest from reference TRBV13 and TRBJ2-2 gives the full variable domain: AAGVIQSPRHLIKEKRETATLKCYPIPRHDTVYWYQQGPGQDPQFLISFYEKMQSDKGSIPDRFSAQQFSDYHSELNMSSLELGDSALYFCASSLVATTGELFFGEGSRLTVL.

The rearrangement uses TRBV5-1 and TRBJ1-2; 8 bases fit TRBD1. Germline V gives CDR1 SGHRS, CDR2 YFSETQ. V trimming: 4 bases; J trimming: 3 bases; junction bases outside the gene matches: 2. This CDR3 has 13 amino acids. CDR3 in DNA: TGCGCCAGCAGCCCGACAGGGGACTATGGCTACACCTTC. Protein sequence: CASSPTGDYGYTF.

This clone turned up a few times. The V and J genes are TRBV5-1 and TRBJ1-3; tentative D call: TRBD1 (5 bases). Trimming left V 0 bases short and J 4 bases short, with 17 bases between. Germline V gene lookup returns CDR1 SGHRS and CDR2 YFSETQ. The CDR3 consists of 17 residues. The CDR3 is CASSLGGVYRTGNTIYF. The DNA for the CDR3 is TGCGCCAGCAGCTTGGGAGGCGTCTACAGGACGGGAAACACCATATATTTT.

The rearrangement uses TRBV28 and TRBJ1-5, with D possibly being TRBD1 (6 bases). The germline V gene has CDR1 MDHEN and CDR2 SYDVKM. This CDR3 contains 13 residues. Trimming took off 11 bases at V and 4 bases at J, with 15 bases between the two ends. Written as DNA, the CDR3 is TGTGCCGGATCAGGGGATTTGAATCAGCCCCAGCATTTT. Translation gives CAGSGDLNQPQHF.

This clone has a handful of counts. This chain links TRBV18 with TRBJ1-2; 7 bases are shared with TRBD1. The V segment lost 3 bases and the J segment 0 bases; nucleotides outside the gene matches: 4. The germline CDR1 and CDR2 sequences are KGHSH and LQKENI. The CDR3 loop spans 15 amino acids. The CDR3 DNA follows: TGTGCCAGCTCACCGGAGACAGGGACTAACTATGGCTACACCTTC. This codes for CASSPETGTNYGYTF.

CDR3 region: CASSAPGWGYEQFF. The CDR3 nucleotides are TGTGCCAGCAGTGCCCCAGGGTGGGGCTATGAGCAGTTCTTC. The gene calls are TRBV28 and TRBJ2-1; D is possibly TRBD1 (5 bases). Germline V gene data show CDR1 as MDHEN and CDR2 as SYDVKM. The length of the CDR3 is 14 residues. Trimming took off 5 bases at V and 8 bases at J, with 16 bases between the two ends.

The CDR3 loop reads CASSLVGYGYTF. Written as DNA, the CDR3 is TGTGCCAGCAGCCTTGTCGGCTATGGCTACACCTTC. The V call is TRBV7-9, the J call TRBJ1-2; D is unresolved. The germline V and J ends were trimmed by 5 bases and 4 bases, with 8 bases remaining between them. Germline assignment: CDR1 SEHNR and CDR2 FQNEAQ (reference sequence). The CDR3 extends over 12 amino acids.

The genes are TRBV6-1 and TRBJ2-5; TRBD2 agrees at 8 bases. The germline V gene has CDR1 MNHNS and CDR2 SASEGT. With 5 bases clipped from V and 2 bases from J, the junction kept 4 bases outside the gene matches. The CDR3 has 14 amino acids. As DNA, the CDR3 is TGTGCCAGCAGTCATACTAGCGGACAAGAGACCCAGTACTTC. Translating it yields CASSHTSGQETQYF.

V usage is TRBV5-1 and J usage is TRBJ2-1; 10 bases fit TRBD1. The CDR3 contains 15 residues. Trimming at V came to 3 bases and at J to 9 bases, leaving 9 bases not matched to a gene. Germline CDR1 SGHRS, CDR2 YFSETQ. CDR3 region: CASSSTRQGAGEQFF. CDR3 DNA sequence: TGCGCCAGCAGCTCTACGAGACAGGGGGCCGGTGAGCAGTTCTTC.

The J gene is TRBJ2-5, the V gene TRBV7-9; TRBD2 matches at 7 bases. The DNA matches TRBJ2-7 better at its end, which makes the J call doubtful. The CDR3 length is 13 residues. Germline-derived CDR1 and CDR2 are SEHNR and FQNEAQ (reference sequence). The CDR3 DNA follows: TGTGCCGGGAGGGCGGGGAGCTCCTACGAGCAGTACTTC. Its translation: CAGRAGSSYEQYF.

V and J are TRBV29-1 and TRBJ2-2; D is perhaps TRBD1 (6 bases). The germline CDR1 and CDR2 sequences are SQVTM and ANQGSEA. Trimming took off 4 bases at V and 2 bases at J, with 8 bases between the two ends. This CDR3 is built from 13 residues. The CDR3 DNA reads TGCAGCGTTGGGACAGCCAACACCGGGGAGCTGTTTTTT. Amino acid sequence: CSVGTANTGELFF.

The genes are TRBV28 and TRBJ1-1; TRBD1 might be the D (6 bases). Between the trimmed V and J ends, which lost 6 bases and 1 base, there was a span of 9 bases. The germline gives CDR1 MDHEN, CDR2 SYDVKM. The CDR3 covers 13 residues. The CDR3, as DNA: TGTGCCAGCAGGGTAGGGGGGAACACTGAAGCTTTCTTT. This sequence encodes CASRVGGNTEAFF. Together with reference TRBV28 and TRBJ1-1, the CDR3 gives the full variable domain: DVKVTQSSRYLVKRTGEKVFLECVQDMDHENMFWYRQDPGLGLRLIYFSYDVKMKEKGDIPEGYSVSREKKERFSLILESASTNQTSMYLCASRVGGNTEAFFGQGTRLTVV.